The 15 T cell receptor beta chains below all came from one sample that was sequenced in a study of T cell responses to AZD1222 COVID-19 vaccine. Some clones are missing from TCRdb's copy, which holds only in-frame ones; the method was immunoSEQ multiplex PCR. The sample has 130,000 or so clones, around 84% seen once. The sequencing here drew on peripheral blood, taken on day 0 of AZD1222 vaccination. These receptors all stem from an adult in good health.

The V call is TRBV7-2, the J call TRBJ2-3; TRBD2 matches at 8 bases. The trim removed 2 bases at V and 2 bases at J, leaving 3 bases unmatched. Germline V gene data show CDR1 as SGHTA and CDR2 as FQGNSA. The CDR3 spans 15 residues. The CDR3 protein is CASSLTGGLTDTQYF. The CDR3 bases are TGTGCCAGCAGCTTAACGGGGGGGCTCACAGATACGCAGTATTTT.

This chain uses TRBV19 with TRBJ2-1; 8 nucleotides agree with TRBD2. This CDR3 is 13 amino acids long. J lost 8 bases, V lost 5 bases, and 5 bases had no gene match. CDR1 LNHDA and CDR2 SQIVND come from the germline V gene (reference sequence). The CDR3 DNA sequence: TGTGCCAGTAGTCCTGTCGGGGGGGATGAGCAGTTCTTC. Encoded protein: CASSPVGGDEQFF. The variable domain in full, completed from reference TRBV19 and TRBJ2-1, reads DGGITQSPKYLFRKEGQNVTLSCEQNLNHDAMYWYRQDPGQGLRLIYYSQIVNDFQKGDIAEGYSVSREKKESFPLTVTSAQKNPTAFYLCASSPVGGDEQFFGPGTRLTVL.

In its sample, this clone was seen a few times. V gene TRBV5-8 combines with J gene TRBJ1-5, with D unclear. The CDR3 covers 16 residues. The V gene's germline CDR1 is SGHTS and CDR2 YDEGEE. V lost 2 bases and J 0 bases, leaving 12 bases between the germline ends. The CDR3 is CASSFQFQHSNQPQHF. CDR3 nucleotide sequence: TGTGCCAGCAGCTTTCAGTTCCAGCATAGCAATCAGCCCCAGCATTTT.

This CDR3 reads CASSARTGVTNYGYTF. The CDR3 DNA reads TGTGCCAGCAGCGCCCGGACAGGAGTAACTAACTATGGCTACACCTTC. The chain is built from TRBV9 and TRBJ1-2, with TRBD1 matching over 7 bases. Trimming at V came to 3 bases and at J to 0 bases, leaving 8 bases not matched to a gene. This CDR3 has 16 residues. CDR1 is SGDLS, CDR2 YYNGEE, per germline.

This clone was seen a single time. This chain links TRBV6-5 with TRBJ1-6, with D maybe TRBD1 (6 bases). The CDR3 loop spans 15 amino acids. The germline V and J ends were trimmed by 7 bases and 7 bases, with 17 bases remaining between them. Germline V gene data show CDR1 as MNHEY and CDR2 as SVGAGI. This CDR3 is CASTGGRLINSPLHF. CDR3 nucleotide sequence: TGTGCCAGCACGGGGGGCCGGCTAATCAATTCACCCCTCCACTTT.

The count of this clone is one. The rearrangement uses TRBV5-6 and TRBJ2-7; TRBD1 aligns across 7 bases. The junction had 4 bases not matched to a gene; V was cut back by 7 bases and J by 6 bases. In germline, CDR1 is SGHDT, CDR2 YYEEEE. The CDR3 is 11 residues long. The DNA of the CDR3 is TGTGCCAGCTCCGACAGGGTCGAGCAGTACTTC. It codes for CASSDRVEQYF.

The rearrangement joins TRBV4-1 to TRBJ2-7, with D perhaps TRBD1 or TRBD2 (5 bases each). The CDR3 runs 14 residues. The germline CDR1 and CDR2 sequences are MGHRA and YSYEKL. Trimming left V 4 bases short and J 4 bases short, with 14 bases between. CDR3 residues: CASSPGPGPYEQYF. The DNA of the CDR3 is TGCGCCAGCAGCCCGGGGCCGGGGCCTTACGAGCAGTACTTC.

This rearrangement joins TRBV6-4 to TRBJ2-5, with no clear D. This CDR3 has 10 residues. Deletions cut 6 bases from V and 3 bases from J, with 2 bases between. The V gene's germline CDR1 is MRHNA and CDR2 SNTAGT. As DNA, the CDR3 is TGTGCCAGCAGAGAAGAGACCCAGTACTTC. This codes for CASREETQYF.

The DNA of the CDR3 is TGCGCCAGCAGCTTGGGCAAAGCCGATGAAAAACTGTTTTTT. It yields the protein CASSLGKADEKLFF. The V and J genes are TRBV5-1 and TRBJ1-4; D not resolved. This CDR3 has 14 amino acids. With 0 bases removed from V and 6 bases from J, the gap between germline ends came to 9 bases. In germline, CDR1 is SGHRS, CDR2 YFSETQ.

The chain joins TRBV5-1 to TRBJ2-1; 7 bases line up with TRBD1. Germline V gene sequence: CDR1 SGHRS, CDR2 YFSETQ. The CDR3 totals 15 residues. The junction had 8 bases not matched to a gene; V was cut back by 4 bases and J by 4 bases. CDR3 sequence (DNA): TGCGCCAGCAGCGCGCAGGGACAGCTGTACAATGAGCAGTTCTTC. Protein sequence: CASSAQGQLYNEQFF.

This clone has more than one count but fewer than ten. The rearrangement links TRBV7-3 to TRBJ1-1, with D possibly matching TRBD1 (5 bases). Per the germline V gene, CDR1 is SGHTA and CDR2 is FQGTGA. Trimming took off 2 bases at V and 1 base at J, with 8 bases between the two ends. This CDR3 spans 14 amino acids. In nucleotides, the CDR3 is TGTGCCAGCAGCTTACTCGGACAGAACACTGAAGCTTTCTTT. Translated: CASSLLGQNTEAFF.

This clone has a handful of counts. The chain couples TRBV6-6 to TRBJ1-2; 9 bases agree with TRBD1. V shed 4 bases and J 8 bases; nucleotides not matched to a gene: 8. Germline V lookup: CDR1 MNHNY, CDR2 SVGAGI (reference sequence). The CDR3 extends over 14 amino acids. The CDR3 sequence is CASSLGDRVYGYTF. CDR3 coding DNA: TGTGCCAGCAGTTTGGGGGACAGGGTGTACGGCTACACCTTC.

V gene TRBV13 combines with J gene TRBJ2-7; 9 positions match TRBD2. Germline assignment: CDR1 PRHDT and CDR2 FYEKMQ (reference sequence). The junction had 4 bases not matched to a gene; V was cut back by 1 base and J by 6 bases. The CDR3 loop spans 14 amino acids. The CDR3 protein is CASSLERGVGEQYF. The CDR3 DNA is TGTGCCAGCAGCTTAGAGCGGGGGGTGGGCGAGCAGTACTTC.

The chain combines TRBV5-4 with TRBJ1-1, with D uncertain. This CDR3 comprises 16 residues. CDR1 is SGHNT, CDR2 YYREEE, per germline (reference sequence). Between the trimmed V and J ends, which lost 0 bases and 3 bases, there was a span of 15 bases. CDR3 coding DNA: TGTGCCAGCAGCTTGGTTGGGATAGGGTATGACACTGAAGCTTTCTTT. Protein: CASSLVGIGYDTEAFF.

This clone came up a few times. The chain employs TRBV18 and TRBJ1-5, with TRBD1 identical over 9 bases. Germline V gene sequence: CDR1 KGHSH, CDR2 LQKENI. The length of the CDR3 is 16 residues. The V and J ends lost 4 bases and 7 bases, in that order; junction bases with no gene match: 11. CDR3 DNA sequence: TGTGCCAGCTCACTAACCACAGGGGGCGGAGGGCAGCCCCAGCATTTT. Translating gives CASSLTTGGGGQPQHF. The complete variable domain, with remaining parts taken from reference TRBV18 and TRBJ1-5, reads NAGVMQNPRHLVRRRGQEARLRCSPMKGHSHVYWYRQLPEEGLKFMVYLQKENIIDESGMPKERFSAEFPKEGPSILRIQQVVRGDSAAYFCASSLTTGGGGQPQHFGDGTRLSIL.